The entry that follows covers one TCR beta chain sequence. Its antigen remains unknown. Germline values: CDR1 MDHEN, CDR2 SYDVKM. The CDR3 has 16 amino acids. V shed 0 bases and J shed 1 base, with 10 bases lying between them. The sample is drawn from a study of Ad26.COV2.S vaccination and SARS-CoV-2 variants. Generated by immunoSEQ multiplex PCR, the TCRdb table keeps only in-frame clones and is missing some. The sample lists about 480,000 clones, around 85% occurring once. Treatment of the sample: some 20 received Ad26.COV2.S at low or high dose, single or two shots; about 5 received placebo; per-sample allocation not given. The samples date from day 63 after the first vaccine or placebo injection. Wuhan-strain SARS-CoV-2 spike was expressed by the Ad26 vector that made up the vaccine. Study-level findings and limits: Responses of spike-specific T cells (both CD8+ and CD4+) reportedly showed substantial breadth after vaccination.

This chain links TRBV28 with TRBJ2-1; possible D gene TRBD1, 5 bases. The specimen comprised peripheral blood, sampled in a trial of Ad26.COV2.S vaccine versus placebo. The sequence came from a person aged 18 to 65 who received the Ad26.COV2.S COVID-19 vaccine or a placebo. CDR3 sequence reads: CASSLWTVTSYNEQFF. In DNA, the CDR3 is TGTGCCAGCAGTTTATGGACAGTGACATCCTACAATGAGCAGTTCTTC.